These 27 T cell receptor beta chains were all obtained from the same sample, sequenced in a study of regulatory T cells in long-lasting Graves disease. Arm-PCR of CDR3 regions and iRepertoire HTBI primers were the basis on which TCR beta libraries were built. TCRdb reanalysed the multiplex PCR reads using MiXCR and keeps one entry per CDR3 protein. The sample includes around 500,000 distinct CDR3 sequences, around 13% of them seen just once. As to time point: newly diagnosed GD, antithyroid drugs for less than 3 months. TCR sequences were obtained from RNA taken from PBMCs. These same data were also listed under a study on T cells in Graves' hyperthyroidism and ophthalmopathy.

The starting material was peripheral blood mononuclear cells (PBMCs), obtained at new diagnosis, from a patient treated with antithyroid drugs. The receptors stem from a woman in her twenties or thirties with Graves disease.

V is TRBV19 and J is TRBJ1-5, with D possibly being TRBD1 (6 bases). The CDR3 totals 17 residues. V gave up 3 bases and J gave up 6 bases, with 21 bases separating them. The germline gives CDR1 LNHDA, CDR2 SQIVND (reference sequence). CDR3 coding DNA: TGTGCCAGTAGTATTTGGTCAGTGTGGGGGGCAGGTCAGCCCCAGCATTTT. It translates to CASSIWSVWGAGQPQHF.

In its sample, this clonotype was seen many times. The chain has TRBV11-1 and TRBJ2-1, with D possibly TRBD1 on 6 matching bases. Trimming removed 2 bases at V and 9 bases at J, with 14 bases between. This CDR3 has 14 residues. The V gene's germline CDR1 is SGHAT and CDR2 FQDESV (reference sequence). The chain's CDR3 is CASSLLVEGGEQFF. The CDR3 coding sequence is TGTGCCAGCAGCTTACTAGTAGAAGGGGGTGAGCAGTTCTTC.

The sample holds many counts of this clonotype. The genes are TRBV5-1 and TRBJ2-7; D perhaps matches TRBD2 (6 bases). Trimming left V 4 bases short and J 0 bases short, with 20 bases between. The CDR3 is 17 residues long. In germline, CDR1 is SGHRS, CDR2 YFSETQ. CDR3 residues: CASSPTGVATPSYEQYF. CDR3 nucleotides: TGCGCCAGCAGCCCAACGGGGGTAGCGACACCCTCCTACGAGCAGTACTTC.

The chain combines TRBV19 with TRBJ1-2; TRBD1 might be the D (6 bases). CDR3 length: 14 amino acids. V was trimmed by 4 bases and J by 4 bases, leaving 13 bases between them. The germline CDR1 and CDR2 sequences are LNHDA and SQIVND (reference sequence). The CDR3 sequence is CASSTGAFSYGYTF. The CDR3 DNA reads TGTGCCAGTAGTACAGGGGCGTTTAGCTATGGCTACACCTTC.

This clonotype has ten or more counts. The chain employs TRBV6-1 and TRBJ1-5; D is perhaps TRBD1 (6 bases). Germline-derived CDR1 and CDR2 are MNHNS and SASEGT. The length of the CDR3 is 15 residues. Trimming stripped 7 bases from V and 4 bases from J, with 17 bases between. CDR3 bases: TGTGCCAGCAACCCGATGGACAGAACTAATCAGCCCCAGCATTTT. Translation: CASNPMDRTNQPQHF.

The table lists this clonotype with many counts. The DNA for the CDR3 is TGCAGTGCTCCGAATGCGGAGACCTACAATGAGCAGTTCTTC. Translated: CSAPNAETYNEQFF. The V call is TRBV20-1, the J call TRBJ2-1; D is ambiguous. V was pared by 5 bases and J by 2 bases, with 13 bases between. The CDR3 covers 14 residues. Per germline, CDR1 DFQATT and CDR2 SNEGSKA (reference sequence).

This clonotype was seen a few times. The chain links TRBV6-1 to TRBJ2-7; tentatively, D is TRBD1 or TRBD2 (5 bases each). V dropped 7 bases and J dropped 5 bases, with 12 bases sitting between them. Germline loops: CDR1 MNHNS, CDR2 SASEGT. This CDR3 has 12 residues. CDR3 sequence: CASNQRDHEQYF. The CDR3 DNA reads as TGTGCCAGCAACCAAAGGGACCACGAGCAGTACTTC.

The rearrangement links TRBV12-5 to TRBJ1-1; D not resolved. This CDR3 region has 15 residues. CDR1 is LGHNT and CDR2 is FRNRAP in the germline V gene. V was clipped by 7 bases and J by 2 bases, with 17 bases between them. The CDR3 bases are TGTGCTAGTGCCCCCAAAGGTAACGTAAACACTGAAGCTTTCTTT. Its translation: CASAPKGNVNTEAFF.

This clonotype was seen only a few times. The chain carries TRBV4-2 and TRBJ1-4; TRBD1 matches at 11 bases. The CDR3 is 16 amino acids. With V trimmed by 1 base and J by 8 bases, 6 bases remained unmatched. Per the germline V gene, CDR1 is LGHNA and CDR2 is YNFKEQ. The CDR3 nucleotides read TGTGCCAGCAGCCAAGTGGGGGACAGGGGGTGGGAAAAACTGTTTTTT. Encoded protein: CASSQVGDRGWEKLFF.

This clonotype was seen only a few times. The CDR3, as DNA: TGTGCCAGCAGCCAGTTATACGGAACTACAAACAATGAGCAGTTCTTC. Protein product: CASSQLYGTTNNEQFF. The chain uses TRBV14 and TRBJ2-1; D uncertain. V was clipped by 3 bases and J by 5 bases, with 17 bases between them. The CDR3 has 16 amino acids. Germline V gene sequence: CDR1 SGHDN, CDR2 FVKESK.

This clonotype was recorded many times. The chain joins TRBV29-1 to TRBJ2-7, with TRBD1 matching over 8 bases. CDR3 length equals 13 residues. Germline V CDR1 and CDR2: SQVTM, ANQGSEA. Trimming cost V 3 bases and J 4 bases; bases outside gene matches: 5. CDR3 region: CSVERQGTYEQYF. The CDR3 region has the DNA TGCAGCGTTGAGAGACAGGGGACTTACGAGCAGTACTTC.

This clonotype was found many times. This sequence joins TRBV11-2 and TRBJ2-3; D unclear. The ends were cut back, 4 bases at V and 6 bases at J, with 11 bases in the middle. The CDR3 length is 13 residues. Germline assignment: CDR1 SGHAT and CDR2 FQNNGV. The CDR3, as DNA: TGTGCCAGCAGCTCGAGCTACGGGGATACGCAGTATTTT. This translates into CASSSSYGDTQYF.

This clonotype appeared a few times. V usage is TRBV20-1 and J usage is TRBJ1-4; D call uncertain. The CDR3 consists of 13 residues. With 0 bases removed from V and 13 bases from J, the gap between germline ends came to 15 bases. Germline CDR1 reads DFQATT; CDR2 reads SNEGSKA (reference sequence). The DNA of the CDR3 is TGCAGTGCTAGAGATAGGAGTCGGGGAGGACTGTTTTTT. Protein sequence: CSARDRSRGGLFF.

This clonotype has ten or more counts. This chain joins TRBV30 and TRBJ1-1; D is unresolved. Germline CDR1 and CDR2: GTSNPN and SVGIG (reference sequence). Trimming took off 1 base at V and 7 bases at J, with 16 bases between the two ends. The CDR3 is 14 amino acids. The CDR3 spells CAWSDRIGPVEAFF. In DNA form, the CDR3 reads TGTGCCTGGAGTGACCGGATCGGCCCTGTTGAAGCTTTCTTT.

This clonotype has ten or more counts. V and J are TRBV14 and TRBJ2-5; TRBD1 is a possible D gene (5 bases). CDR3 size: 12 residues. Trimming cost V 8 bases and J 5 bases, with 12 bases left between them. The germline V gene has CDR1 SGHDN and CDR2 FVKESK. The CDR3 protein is CASSDIGETQYF. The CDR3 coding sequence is TGTGCCAGCTCGGACATCGGGGAGACCCAGTACTTC. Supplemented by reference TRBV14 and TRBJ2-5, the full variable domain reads EAGVTQFPSHSVIEKGQTVTLRCDPISGHDNLYWYRRVMGKEIKFLLHFVKESKQDESGMPNNRFLAERTGGTYSTLKVQPAELEDSGVYFCASSDIGETQYFGPGTRLLVL.

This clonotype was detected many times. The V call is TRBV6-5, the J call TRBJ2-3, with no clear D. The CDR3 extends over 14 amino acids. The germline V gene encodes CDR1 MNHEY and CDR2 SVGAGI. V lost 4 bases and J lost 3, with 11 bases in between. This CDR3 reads CASSLRTYTDTQYF. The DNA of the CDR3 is TGTGCCAGCAGTTTGAGGACCTATACAGATACGCAGTATTTT.

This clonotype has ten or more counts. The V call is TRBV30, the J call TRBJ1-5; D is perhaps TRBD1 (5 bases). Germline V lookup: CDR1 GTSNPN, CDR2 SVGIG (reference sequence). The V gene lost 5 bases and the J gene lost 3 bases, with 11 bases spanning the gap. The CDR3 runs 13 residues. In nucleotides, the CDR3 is TGTGCCTGGTCTAGGGGATACAATCAGCCCCAGCATTTT. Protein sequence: CAWSRGYNQPQHF.

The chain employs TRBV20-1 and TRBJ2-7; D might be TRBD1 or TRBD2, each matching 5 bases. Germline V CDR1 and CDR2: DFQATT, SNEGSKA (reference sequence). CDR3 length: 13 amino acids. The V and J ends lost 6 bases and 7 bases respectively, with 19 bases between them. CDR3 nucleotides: TGCAGTGCGAGCCTCCCCAGGGACGGTGAGCAGTACTTC. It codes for CSASLPRDGEQYF.

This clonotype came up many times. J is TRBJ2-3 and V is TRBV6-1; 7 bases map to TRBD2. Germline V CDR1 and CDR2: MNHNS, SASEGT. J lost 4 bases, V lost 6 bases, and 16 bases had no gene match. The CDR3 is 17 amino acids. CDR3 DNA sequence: TGTGCCAGCAGATTGCGGGCTAGCGGAAACAATCCAGATACGCAGTATTTT. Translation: CASRLRASGNNPDTQYF.

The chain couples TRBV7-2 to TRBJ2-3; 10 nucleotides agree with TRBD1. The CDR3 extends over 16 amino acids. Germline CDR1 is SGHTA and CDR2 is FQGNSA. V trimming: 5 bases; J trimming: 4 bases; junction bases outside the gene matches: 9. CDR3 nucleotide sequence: TGTGCCAGCAGCCGAGGGACAGGGGTTAGGGCAGATACGCAGTATTTT. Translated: CASSRGTGVRADTQYF.

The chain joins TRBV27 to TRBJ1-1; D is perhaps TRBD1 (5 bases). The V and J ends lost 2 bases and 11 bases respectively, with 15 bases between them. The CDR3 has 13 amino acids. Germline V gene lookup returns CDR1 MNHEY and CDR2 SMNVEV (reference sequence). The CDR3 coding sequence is TGTGCCAGCAGTTTAAATTCGGGGCGGGAGGCTTTCTTT. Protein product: CASSLNSGREAFF.

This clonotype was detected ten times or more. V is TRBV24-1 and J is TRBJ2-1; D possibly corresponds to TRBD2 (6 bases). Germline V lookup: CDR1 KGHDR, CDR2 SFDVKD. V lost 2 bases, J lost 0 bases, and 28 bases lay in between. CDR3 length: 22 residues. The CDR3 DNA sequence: TGTGCCACCAGTGATTCGACCCCGGGACCGAAGTACGCCGGGAGCTCCTACAATGAGCAGTTCTTC. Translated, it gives CATSDSTPGPKYAGSSYNEQFF.

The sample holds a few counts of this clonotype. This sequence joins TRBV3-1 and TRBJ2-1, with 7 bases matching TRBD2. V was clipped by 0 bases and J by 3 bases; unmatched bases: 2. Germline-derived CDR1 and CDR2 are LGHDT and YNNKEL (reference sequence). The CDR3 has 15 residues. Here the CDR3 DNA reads TGTGCCAGCAGCCAAGACAGGGACTACTACAATGAGCAGTTCTTC. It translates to CASSQDRDYYNEQFF.

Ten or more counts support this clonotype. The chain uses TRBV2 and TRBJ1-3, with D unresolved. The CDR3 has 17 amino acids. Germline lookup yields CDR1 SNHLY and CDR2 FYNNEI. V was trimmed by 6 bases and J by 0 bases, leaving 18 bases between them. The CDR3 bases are TGTGCCAGCAGACCGTCGCGATTGACCCTCTCTGGAAACACCATATATTTT. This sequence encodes CASRPSRLTLSGNTIYF.

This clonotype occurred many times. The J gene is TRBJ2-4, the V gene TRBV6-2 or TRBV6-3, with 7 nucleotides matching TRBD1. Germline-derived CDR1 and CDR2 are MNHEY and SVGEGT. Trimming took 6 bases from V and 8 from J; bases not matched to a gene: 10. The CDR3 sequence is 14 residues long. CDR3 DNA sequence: TGTGCCAGCAGCCGGACAGGAAAAGGGGACATTCAGTACTTC. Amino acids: CASSRTGKGDIQYF.

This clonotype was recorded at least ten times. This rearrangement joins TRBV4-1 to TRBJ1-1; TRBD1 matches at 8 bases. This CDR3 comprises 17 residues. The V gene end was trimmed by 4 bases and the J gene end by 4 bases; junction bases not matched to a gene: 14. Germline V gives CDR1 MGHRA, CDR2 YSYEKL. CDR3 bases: TGCGCCAGCAGCCCTAAAGAGGGAATAGACAGGGGCACTGAAGCTTTCTTT. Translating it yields CASSPKEGIDRGTEAFF.

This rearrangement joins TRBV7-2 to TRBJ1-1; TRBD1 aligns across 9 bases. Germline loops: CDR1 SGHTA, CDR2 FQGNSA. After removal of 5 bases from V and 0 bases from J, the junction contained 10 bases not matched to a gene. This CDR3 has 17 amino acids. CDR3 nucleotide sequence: TGTGCCAGCAGCACGTCGGGACAGGGATACCTGAACACTGAAGCTTTCTTT. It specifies CASSTSGQGYLNTEAFF. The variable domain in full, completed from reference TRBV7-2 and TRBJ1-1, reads GAGVSQSPSNKVTEKGKDVELRCDPISGHTALYWYRQSLGQGLEFLIYFQGNSAPDKSGLPSDRFSAERTGGSVSTLTIQRTQQEDSAVYLCASSTSGQGYLNTEAFFGQGTRLTVV.